Sequencing of this TCR beta chain was carried out in a study of blood T cell repertoires in COVID-19. As for the study in general: The origin of the acute and convalescent COVID-19 samples was the United States, Italy and Spain. In each case, the material was cDNA or gDNA derived from T cells, B-cell-depleted T cells, or PBMCs.

Original methodology: Amplifying reference gene primers gave estimates of nucleated cell counts. Clones were read by immunoSEQ multiplex PCR, and TCRdb kept only the in-frame ones, dropping some. V, J and clone size are those of that table, while D and trimming were read from the DNA. The sample comprises some 140,000 clones, about 90% of which are singletons, and 0.55% rests with the top ten. The receptor was derived from a man between 50 and 59 years old with acute or convalescent COVID-19. Material for sequencing was peripheral blood.

The CDR3 is CASRYSQVGQAYGYTF. The CDR3, as DNA: TGTGCCAGCAGATATAGTCAGGTGGGACAGGCTTATGGCTACACCTTC. This sequence joins TRBV27 and TRBJ1-2; 8 bases are a match to TRBD1. With 6 bases clipped from V and 5 bases from J, the junction kept 14 bases outside the gene matches. This CDR3 is 16 amino acids long. Germline V gives CDR1 MNHEY, CDR2 SMNVEV (reference sequence).